Shown below are 20 T cell receptor beta chains from a single sample sequenced in a study of shared clonotypes between healthy human individuals. It was CD45RO-negative cells, positively selected for CCR7, that made up naive CD8 cells, with terminally differentiated effector memory CD45RA+ cells excluded. The protocol was immunoSEQ multiplex PCR, while the TCRdb copy is restricted to in-frame clones and leaves out a portion. The sample holds millions of clones, roughly 91% seen once. The sample consisted of naive CD8+ T cells from PBMCs. The receptors originated from a man aged 18 to 29 in good health. Some clones in this sample may be carry-over from other donors' samples.

J is TRBJ1-4 and V is TRBV14; TRBD1 matches 9 bases. V dropped 1 base and J dropped 4; count of bases not matched to a gene: 10. Germline lookup yields CDR1 SGHDN and CDR2 FVKESK. The CDR3 has 18 residues. The CDR3 nucleotides read TGTGCCAGCAGCCAAGTCCGACAGGGGGGATACCTTAATGAAAAACTGTTTTTT. Protein sequence: CASSQVRQGGYLNEKLFF.

CDR3 nucleotide sequence: TGTGCCAGCAGCGGAGGGACAGGGATTAACTATGGCTACACCTTC. It translates to CASSGGTGINYGYTF. This chain connects TRBV9 to TRBJ1-2, with TRBD1 matching 9 bases. The germline V gene encodes CDR1 SGDLS and CDR2 YYNGEE. The ends lost 3 bases at V and 1 base at J; junction bases unmatched: 4. This CDR3 region has 15 residues.

The chain has TRBV27 and TRBJ1-1, with D maybe TRBD1 (6 bases). CDR3 length equals 16 residues. V shed 5 bases and J shed 0 bases, with 16 bases lying between them. CDR1 and CDR2 (germline): MNHEY, SMNVEV (reference sequence). CDR3 DNA: TGTGCCAGCAGTCCCATAGGACAGCCCCTGAACACTGAAGCTTTCTTT. This encodes CASSPIGQPLNTEAFF.

The chain has TRBV28 and TRBJ1-5, with D tentatively TRBD1 (5 bases). In germline, CDR1 is MDHEN, CDR2 SYDVKM. The V and J ends lost 7 bases and 2 bases respectively, with 12 bases between them. This CDR3 is 14 amino acids long. The CDR3 nucleotides read TGTGCCAGCACCCGGGGGGGAGGCAATCAGCCCCAGCATTTT. Its translation is CASTRGGGNQPQHF.

This clone was detected only once. V gene TRBV27 combines with J gene TRBJ1-1, with 8 bases identical to TRBD1. From germline, CDR1 is MNHEY and CDR2 SMNVEV (reference sequence). The CDR3 sequence is 16 residues long. The J segment lost 0 bases and the V segment lost 4 bases, leaving 7 bases of the junction unmatched. In DNA form, the CDR3 reads TGTGCCAGCAGTTCCCAGGGGGCGGGGGTGAACACTGAAGCTTTCTTT. This translates into CASSSQGAGVNTEAFF.

This chain connects TRBV10-3 to TRBJ1-1; D uncertain. The germline CDR1 and CDR2 sequences are ENHRY and SYGVKD. Trimming removed 3 bases at V and 11 bases at J, with 16 bases between. The CDR3 has 13 residues. This CDR3 reads CAISDGLSSEAFF. CDR3 nucleotide sequence: TGTGCCATCAGTGATGGTCTCTCAAGTGAGGCTTTCTTT.

The chain is built from TRBV7-9 and TRBJ2-7, with 14 bases fitting TRBD2. This CDR3 has 16 amino acids. Germline trimming cut 3 bases from V and 1 base from J; bases unmatched to any gene: 2. The germline V gene has CDR1 SEHNR and CDR2 FQNEAQ (reference sequence). CDR3 in amino acids: CASSLGLAGESYEQYF. The CDR3 DNA reads TGTGCCAGCAGCTTGGGACTAGCGGGAGAATCCTACGAGCAGTACTTC.

This sequence joins TRBV29-1 and TRBJ1-2, with TRBD1 as a possible D gene (6 bases). CDR3 length: 13 residues. Germline lookup yields CDR1 SQVTM and CDR2 ANQGSEA. V was shortened by 7 bases and J by 4 bases, with 16 bases between the two germline ends. The CDR3 sequence is CSAQDRSTYGYTF. CDR3 in DNA: TGCAGCGCCCAAGACAGGTCTACCTATGGCTACACCTTC.

The rearrangement joins TRBV7-9 to TRBJ1-2; 8 nucleotides agree with TRBD1. Germline CDR1 is SEHNR and CDR2 is FQNEAQ (reference sequence). J was trimmed by 4 bases and V by 1 base; bases with no gene match: 8. This CDR3 has 16 amino acids. CDR3 region: CASSLGQGAESYGYTF. The CDR3 region has the DNA TGTGCCAGCAGCTTAGGGCAGGGGGCGGAGAGCTATGGCTACACCTTC.

This clone was found once. The V gene is TRBV7-6, the J gene TRBJ2-1; 12 nucleotides align to TRBD2. Trimming cost V 1 base and J 8 bases; bases outside gene matches: 15. Germline V gene lookup returns CDR1 SGHVS and CDR2 FNYEAQ. This CDR3 is 19 amino acids long. The CDR3 coding sequence is TGTGCCAGCAGCTTAGTGGACCCGGGGACTAGCGGGCCAGGGGATGAGCAGTTCTTC. Amino acid sequence: CASSLVDPGTSGPGDEQFF.

As for this clone: Other DNA sequences in the same sample also yield this CDR3. The chain is built from TRBV5-1 and TRBJ2-5, with TRBD1 as a possible D gene (6 bases). The CDR3 runs to 15 residues. The germline V and J ends were trimmed by 3 bases and 2 bases, with 14 bases remaining between them. The V gene's germline CDR1 is SGHRS and CDR2 YFSETQ. The CDR3 nucleotides are TGCGCCAGCAGCTCGACTCGGGACATACAAGAGACCCAGTACTTC. This gives the protein CASSSTRDIQETQYF.

This clone was recorded only once. The identical CDR3 is also encoded by other nucleotide sequences in the sample. In DNA, the CDR3 is TGTGCCAGCAGCGTAGGGACAGGGGGACCCTACGAGCAGTACTTC. Protein product: CASSVGTGGPYEQYF. This chain uses TRBV9 with TRBJ2-7; 10 bases agree with TRBD1. From germline, CDR1 is SGDLS and CDR2 YYNGEE. Trimming removed 0 bases from V and 2 bases from J; junction bases left unmatched: 2. This CDR3 region has 15 residues.

The chain uses TRBV4-1 and TRBJ1-1; 11 nucleotides align to TRBD1. The CDR3 length is 16 residues. The V gene's germline CDR1 is MGHRA and CDR2 YSYEKL. Germline trimming cut 3 bases from V and 11 bases from J; bases unmatched to any gene: 14. The CDR3 is CASSHIRTGGALGAFF. The CDR3 region has the DNA TGCGCCAGCAGCCACATCCGGACAGGGGGCGCATTGGGGGCTTTCTTT.

The chain couples TRBV13 to TRBJ2-3; TRBD2 matches 7 bases. The CDR3 length is 19 residues. V was clipped by 2 bases and J by 0 bases; unmatched bases: 14. Germline loops: CDR1 PRHDT, CDR2 FYEKMQ (reference sequence). CDR3 sequence: CASSLLSAGPEQSTDTQYF. The DNA of the CDR3 is TGTGCCAGCAGCTTATTATCAGCGGGACCGGAGCAGAGCACAGATACGCAGTATTTT.

The chain combines TRBV11-1 with TRBJ1-2; D gene unclear. Germline V CDR1 and CDR2: SGHAT, FQDESV (reference sequence). Trimming shortened V by 5 bases and J by 8 bases, and 15 bases separated the two germline ends. The CDR3 is 13 residues long. Written as DNA, the CDR3 is TGTGCCAGCAGCCAGATAACAGCGGAAGGCTACACCTTC. This encodes CASSQITAEGYTF. The variable domain in full, completed from reference TRBV11-1 and TRBJ1-2, reads EAEVAQSPRYKITEKSQAVAFWCDPISGHATLYWYRQILGQGPELLVQFQDESVVDDSQLPKDRFSAERLKGVDSTLKIQPAELGDSAMYLCASSQITAEGYTFGSGTRLTVV.

The chain has TRBV4-3 and TRBJ1-1; 7 nucleotides agree with TRBD1. The CDR3 has 15 amino acids. The germline CDR1 and CDR2 sequences are LGHNA and YSLEER. Unmatched junction bases numbered 5, after V lost 1 base and J lost 3 bases. The CDR3 sequence: CASSQGSQGHTEAFF. The CDR3 nucleotides are TGCGCCAGCAGCCAAGGGTCACAGGGGCACACTGAAGCTTTCTTT.

The CDR3 sequence is CASSPQGLEPQHF. CDR3 sequence (DNA): TGTGCCAGCAGCCCCCAGGGGCTGGAGCCCCAGCATTTT. J is TRBJ1-5 and V is TRBV6-5; D is possibly TRBD1 (6 bases). The ends were cut back, 6 bases at V and 8 bases at J, with 14 bases in the middle. This CDR3 has 13 residues. Germline V gives CDR1 MNHEY, CDR2 SVGAGI.

V usage is TRBV29-1 and J usage is TRBJ2-3; 9 bases are shared with TRBD2. Germline CDR1 reads SQVTM; CDR2 reads ANQGSEA. CDR3 size: 15 residues. J was trimmed by 1 base and V by 1 base; bases with no gene match: 3. The CDR3 DNA sequence: TGCAGCGTTGAAGGGTGGACTAGCGGCACAGATACGCAGTATTTT. Residues: CSVEGWTSGTDTQYF.

The chain couples TRBV10-3 to TRBJ2-2; D could derive from TRBD1 or TRBD2 (5 bases each). Trimming shortened V by 11 bases and J by 5 bases, and 15 bases separated the two germline ends. The CDR3 totals 13 residues. Germline CDR1 ENHRY, CDR2 SYGVKD. The CDR3 region has the DNA TGTGCCTCCCGGGACGGGACGACCGGGGAGCTGTTTTTT. It specifies CASRDGTTGELFF.

J is TRBJ2-7 and V is TRBV28, with D unresolved. Trimming pared 5 bases from V and 1 base from J, leaving 12 bases between. This CDR3 spans 14 amino acids. Germline-derived CDR1 and CDR2 are MDHEN and SYDVKM. The CDR3 loop is CASSPFGISYEQYF. The CDR3 nucleotides are TGTGCCAGCAGTCCCTTTGGCATTTCCTACGAGCAGTACTTC. The full variable domain, with the rest looked up from reference TRBV28 and TRBJ2-7, is DVKVTQSSRYLVKRTGEKVFLECVQDMDHENMFWYRQDPGLGLRLIYFSYDVKMKEKGDIPEGYSVSREKKERFSLILESASTNQTSMYLCASSPFGISYEQYFGPGTRLTVT.